This TCR beta chain was profiled in a study of post-analysis software for immune sequencing data. Findings and caveats of the study: Patients with multiple sclerosis recorded significantly lower normalized Chao1 diversity than controls, the study found. With TRBV5-6, TRBV5-1 and TRBV20-1 included, five TRBV segments were more frequent in patients than in controls.

Trimming took off 2 bases at V and 4 bases at J, with 10 bases between the two ends. Germline V gene sequence: CDR1 SGHDT, CDR2 YYEEEE. The CDR3 sequence is 13 residues long. The TCR beta cDNA libraries contained unique molecular identifiers. Each CDR3 protein gets one entry after TCRdb re-called the PCR reads with MiXCR. There are 150,000 to 200,000 distinct CDR3 sequences in the sample; about 37% occur only once, and approximately 30% lies in the top ten. For this clonotype: No antigen is known for it.

The origin of this receptor is a girl aged 5 to 17 with multiple sclerosis. Sequenced here: blood, sampled after autologous hematopoietic stem cell transplantation. V gene TRBV5-6 combines with J gene TRBJ2-7; D is unresolved. The CDR3, as DNA: TGTGCCAGCAGCTTAAACAGCGCGTACGAGCAGTACTTC. Translating gives CASSLNSAYEQYF.